This is a list of T cell receptor beta chains from one sample in a study of cytomegalovirus exposure and HLA in healthy donors. The assay was immunoSEQ multiplex PCR, and TCRdb's table has in-frame clones only and misses some. The table lists about 110,000 clones, less than 85% of them singletons. The sequenced sample was PBMCs. These receptors all stem from a man aged 30 to 45 in good health and CMV-seropositive. Each CDR3 is given with its conserved first and last residue.

>TRBJ2-2|TRBV4-1
CASSQGQGPSTGELFF
>TRBJ2-7|TRBV30
CAWNSGQSYVEQYF
>TRBJ1-2|TRBV9
CASSGVWTGDGYTF
>TRBJ1-5|TRBV19
CASSTLPGQGVQPQHF
>TRBJ1-1|TRBV27
CASSVTGATEAFF
>TRBJ1-2|TRBV28
CASRNTGRSVNGYTF
>TRBJ2-1|TRBV6-5
CASKQGNEQFF
>TRBJ2-2|TRBV9
CASTGTGAGGELFF
>TRBJ2-5|TRBV27
CASSPKMGQHILLETQYF
>TRBJ2-7|TRBV7-8
CASSPGGGLSSYEQYF
>TRBJ2-5|TRBV7-2
CASSFMRSSTQYF
>TRBJ2-1|TRBV27
CASSSGGDNEQFF
>.|TRBV9
CASSPGLAGDYYEQYF
>TRBJ2-5|TRBV4-3
CASSPSRNFQAGTQYF
>TRBJ2-7|TRBV4-3
CASSHRTPEGEQYF
>TRBJ2-5|TRBV7-2
CASSLVGQGQETQYF
>TRBJ1-4|TRBV6-5
CASSSNEKLFF
>TRBJ2-3|TRBV5-1
CASSARTSGTRTDTQYF
>TRBJ2-4|TRBV5-1
CASSSSGWRAKNIQYF
>TRBJ2-7|TRBV5-1
CASSLAGGNSYEQYF
>TRBJ2-3|TRBV6-7
CASSYRAEQALPSTDTQYF